This T cell receptor beta chain emerged from a study of blood T cell repertoires in COVID-19. Looking at the study overall: Sites in the United States, Italy and Spain provided acute and convalescent COVID-19 samples. PBMCs, B-cell-depleted T cells, or T cells provided the cDNA or gDNA that made up the material.

TCRdb's table, derived via immunoSEQ multiplex PCR, lists solely in-frame clones and lacks some. Of fewer than 350,000 clones in the sample, about 91% were seen once. V was trimmed by 4 bases and J by 2 bases, leaving 8 bases between them. Germline V gives CDR1 LNHDA, CDR2 SQIVND (reference sequence). There are 13 residues in the CDR3. The sequenced sample consisted of PBMCs or T cells enriched from blood (not recorded which). This rearrangement joins TRBV19 to TRBJ1-1, with D perhaps TRBD1 (6 bases). This receptor was obtained from a woman in her thirties or forties who had recovered from COVID-19. CDR3 DNA: TGTGCCAGTAGTACACAGGGAAACACTGAAGCTTTCTTT. Protein product: CASSTQGNTEAFF.